Listed below are T cell receptor beta chains from one sample, sequenced in a study of T cell repertoires in cytomegalovirus infection. TCRdb processed the reads anew with MiXCR; each CDR3 protein has one entry. In the table there are approximately 550,000 distinct CDR3 sequences, 16% of which are singletons. The material sequenced was CD8+ T cells from PBMCs. The receptors derive from a human donor in good health (CMV status not recorded). Some clones in this sample may be carry-over from other donors' samples. Both conserved end residues are part of each CDR3. A D gene is named only where the DNA matches it firmly. Rows give clone size only sometimes, using once, few, many, or a class for an expanded clone.

TRBJ2-7	TRBV10-3	TRBD1	many	CAISDRHRDRGFYEQYF	TGTGCCATCAGTGACCGGCACCGGGACAGGGGATTTTACGAGCAGTACTTC
TRBJ1-1	TRBV5-6	NA	many	CASSLGVATEAFF	TGTGCCAGCAGCTTGGGGGTAGCCACTGAAGCTTTCTTT
TRBJ2-7	TRBV4-3	TRBD1	few	CASSLSRQGSPYEQYF	TGCGCCAGCAGCCTTTCCCGACAGGGGAGCCCCTACGAGCAGTACTTC
TRBJ1-1	TRBV11-2	NA	many	CASSFYAGTEAFF	TGTGCCAGCAGCTTCTACGCAGGCACTGAAGCTTTCTTT
TRBJ2-7	TRBV7-9	NA	many	CASSLLGRYEQYF	TGTGCCAGCAGCTTACTAGGTCGCTACGAGCAGTACTTC
TRBJ2-7	TRBV27	NA	many	CASSLKSGTYEQYF	TGTGCCAGCAGTTTAAAAAGCGGTACCTACGAGCAGTACTTC
TRBJ2-7	TRBV11-2	NA	NA	CASSLRTARSYEQYF	TGTGCCAGCAGCTTACGGACAGCACGGTCTTACGAGCAGTACTTC
TRBJ2-5	TRBV7-2	NA	many	CASRDPGYEETQYF	TGTGCCAGCAGGGATCCGGGGTACGAAGAGACCCAGTACTTC
TRBJ2-7	TRBV29-1	TRBD1	few	CSALGTGGYEQYF	TGCAGCGCCCTCGGGACAGGGGGCTACGAGCAGTACTTC
TRBJ2-1	TRBV20-1	TRBD2	many	CSAFRGLAGNEQFF	TGCAGTGCTTTCCGTGGACTAGCGGGGAATGAGCAGTTCTTC
TRBJ2-5	TRBV19	TRBD2	many	CASSRRGGRYQETQYF	TGTGCCAGTAGCCGCCGGGGGGGCCGGTACCAAGAGACCCAGTACTTC
TRBJ2-3	TRBV5-6	NA	NA	CASSMGTDTQYF	TGTGCCAGCAGCATGGGCACAGATACGCAGTATTTT
TRBJ2-7	TRBV6-5	NA	NA	CASSYKAGAYEQYF	TGTGCCAGCAGTTACAAGGCAGGGGCGTACGAGCAGTACTTC
TRBJ2-3	TRBV14	NA	many	CASSQDISPSDTQYF	TGTGCCAGCAGCCAAGATATTAGCCCGTCGGATACGCAGTATTTT
TRBJ2-1	TRBV7-6	NA	many	CASSLAPAGRRDEQFF	TGTGCCAGCAGCTTAGCGCCTGCGGGGCGGCGAGATGAGCAGTTCTTC
TRBJ1-6	TRBV12-3/TRBV12-4	NA	few	CASSYVGSYNSPLHF	TGTGCCAGCAGCTACGTTGGCTCCTATAATTCACCCCTCCACTTT
TRBJ2-1	TRBV19	TRBD2	NA	CASNSRTSGRFEHNEQFF	TGTGCCAGTAACTCACGAACTAGCGGGAGATTTGAGCACAATGAGCAGTTCTTC
TRBJ2-7	TRBV7-6	NA	many	CASSLWESSYEQYF	TGTGCCAGCAGCTTATGGGAAAGCTCCTACGAGCAGTACTTC
TRBJ2-7	TRBV4-2	NA	few	CASSQDPGITYEQYF	TGTGCCAGCAGCCAAGATCCCGGGATAACCTACGAGCAGTACTTC
TRBJ1-4	TRBV5-8	TRBD1	NA	CASSWGTGVNEKLFF	TGTGCCAGCAGCTGGGGGACAGGAGTAAATGAAAAACTGTTTTTT
TRBJ1-1	TRBV6-8	NA	few	CASSYSSSTEAFF	TGTGCCAGCAGTTACTCGTCAAGCACTGAAGCTTTCTTT
TRBJ2-1	TRBV20-1	TRBD2	NA	CSALTSGTFSSYNEQFF	TGCAGTGCCCTGACTAGCGGGACCTTCAGCTCCTACAATGAGCAGTTCTTC
TRBJ1-1	TRBV27	TRBD1	few	CASSRPLQGQSTEAFF	TGTGCCAGCAGTCGACCGTTACAGGGGCAAAGCACTGAAGCTTTCTTT
TRBJ2-7	TRBV2	NA	few	CASKNTGLSSYEQYF	TGTGCCAGCAAGAACACCGGGTTAAGCTCCTACGAGCAGTACTTC
TRBJ1-1	TRBV5-4	NA	few	CASSPPGVTEAFF	TGTGCCAGCAGCCCCCCAGGGGTTACTGAAGCTTTCTTT
TRBJ1-2	TRBV18	NA	NA	CASSPTDGSNYGYTF	TGTGCCAGCTCACCCACGGACGGCTCTAACTATGGCTACACCTTC
TRBJ2-7	TRBV6-5	NA	few	CASSLIPGGRAYEQYF	TGTGCCAGCAGCCTAATACCCGGGGGACGGGCCTACGAGCAGTACTTC
TRBJ1-1	TRBV5-1	NA	NA	CASSVTGLTTEAFF	TGCGCCAGCAGCGTAACAGGGTTGACAACTGAAGCTTTCTTT
TRBJ1-5	TRBV19	TRBD1	many	CASSPDRGQGLWPQHF	TGTGCCAGTAGTCCGGACAGGGGGCAAGGCTTGTGGCCCCAGCATTTT
TRBJ2-1	TRBV24-1	NA	few	CATSDFGSYNEQFF	TGTGCCACCAGTGATTTCGGCAGTTACAATGAGCAGTTCTTC
TRBJ1-1	TRBV10-3	NA	many	CAISTWGTEAFF	TGTGCCATCAGCACCTGGGGCACTGAAGCTTTCTTT
TRBJ2-2	TRBV5-1	TRBD1	few	CASSVDILRQGNGELFF	TGCGCCAGCAGCGTTGATATCCTTCGACAGGGGAACGGGGAGCTGTTTTTT
TRBJ2-1	TRBV28	TRBD2	NA	CASRLPGLGYNEQFF	TGTGCCAGCAGACTTCCGGGACTAGGGTACAATGAGCAGTTCTTC
TRBJ1-6	TRBV20-1	NA	few	CSASSGADSSPLHF	TGCAGTGCTAGCTCAGGGGCAGACAGTTCACCCCTCCACTTT
TRBJ2-7	TRBV7-9	NA	many	CASSSSGTLSRYEQYF	TGTGCCAGCAGCTCGTCCGGGACGTTAAGCCGCTACGAGCAGTACTTC
TRBJ2-7	TRBV10-1	TRBD2	many	CASSESLAGDPYEQYF	TGCGCCAGCAGTGAGTCTCTAGCGGGGGATCCCTACGAGCAGTACTTC
TRBJ2-6	TRBV19	NA	few	CASMGASGANVLTF	TGTGCCAGTATGGGGGCCTCTGGGGCCAACGTCCTGACTTTC
TRBJ1-1	TRBV28	TRBD1	NA	CASSDPGTGGGTEAFF	TGTGCCAGCAGTGACCCCGGGACAGGGGGCGGCACTGAAGCTTTCTTT
TRBJ2-3	TRBV7-9	TRBD1	NA	CASSLQGETDTQYF	TGTGCCAGCAGCTTACAGGGGGAGACAGATACGCAGTATTTT
TRBJ2-1	TRBV6-6	TRBD1	few	CASSRKTGGYNEQFF	TGTGCCAGCAGTCGAAAGACAGGGGGCTACAATGAGCAGTTCTTC
TRBJ1-2	TRBV20-1	NA	NA	CSATGNRRNYGYTF	TGCAGTGCTACCGGGAACAGGAGAAACTATGGCTACACCTTC
TRBJ1-2	TRBV11-2	TRBD1	NA	CASSLDPSGQGLPGYGYTF	TGTGCCAGCAGCTTGGACCCCTCCGGACAGGGGTTGCCCGGGTATGGCTACACCTTC
TRBJ2-2	TRBV27	TRBD1	NA	CASSLPGGDTGELFF	TGTGCCAGCAGTTTGCCAGGGGGCGACACCGGGGAGCTGTTTTTT
TRBJ1-1	TRBV11-2	TRBD1	many	CASRPGQGGTEAFF	TGTGCCAGCAGGCCGGGGCAGGGGGGCACTGAAGCTTTCTTT
TRBJ2-5	TRBV27	TRBD2	many	CASSLWGGMLSLETQYF	TGTGCCAGCAGTTTATGGGGGGGGATGTTAAGTTTGGAGACCCAGTACTTC
TRBJ2-1	TRBV7-2	NA	many	CASSLRLPSYNEQFF	TGTGCCAGCAGCTTAAGACTCCCCTCCTACAATGAGCAGTTCTTC
TRBJ2-1	TRBV28	NA	NA	CASSPFQRRANEQFF	TGTGCCAGCAGTCCCTTTCAGAGACGGGCCAATGAGCAGTTCTTC
TRBJ2-1	TRBV12-3/TRBV12-4	TRBD2	many	CASSPPGRENEQFF	TGTGCCAGCAGCCCCCCCGGGAGGGAAAATGAGCAGTTCTTC